This T cell receptor beta chain emerged from a study of shared clonotypes between healthy human individuals. Across the study: Each donor had three CD4 naive, three CD4 memory, two CD8 naive and one CD8 memory plate. Broader study findings: It was observed that 5% to 6% of naive CD4 clonotypes were shared across several donors.

Here immunoSEQ multiplex PCR was the method, and the copy in TCRdb shows in-frame clones only, minus some. The top ten hold about 1.4% of the sample, which has 850,000 to 1,200,000 clones, roughly 80% seen once. Of note for this clone: Its antigen is still unknown.

The CDR3 runs to 15 residues. Trimming removed 6 bases from V and 6 bases from J, with 18 bases in between. The germline CDR1 and CDR2 sequences are MDHEN and SYDVKM. The genes are TRBV28 and TRBJ1-5; D is possibly TRBD1 (5 bases). The receptor comes from a man between 18 and 35 years old in good health. The sample consisted of memory CD4+ T cells sorted from blood. Subset in this sample: CD45RA-negative fraction. CDR3 sequence reads: CASSPGAGWSQPQHF. The CDR3 DNA is TGTGCCAGCAGCCCTGGGGCAGGGTGGAGTCAGCCCCAGCATTTT. The full variable domain, rest sourced from reference TRBV28 and TRBJ1-5, is DVKVTQSSRYLVKRTGEKVFLECVQDMDHENMFWYRQDPGLGLRLIYFSYDVKMKEKGDIPEGYSVSREKKERFSLILESASTNQTSMYLCASSPGAGWSQPQHFGDGTRLSIL.